This entry describes one T cell receptor (beta chain). Its antigen remains unknown. Expressed TCRB transcripts were sequenced because the isolated RNA had all been reverse transcribed beforehand. Here immunoSEQ multiplex PCR was the method, and the copy in TCRdb shows in-frame clones only, minus some. The sample holds some 410,000 clones, over 9.5% seen once. V shed 4 bases and J shed 4 bases, with 22 bases lying between them. CDR1 and CDR2 (germline): GTSNPN, SVGIG (reference sequence). The CDR3 spans 16 residues. The entry originates in a study of beta chain features in type 1 diabetes. Background on the study: Patients looked much like healthy donors when it came to age, gender and cell yields.

Broader study findings: Patients with Type 1 diabetes showed moderately but significantly shorter TCRB CDR3s in all four CD4+ subsets. Fewer junction insertions and more nucleotide deletions appeared in type 1 diabetes patients. In comparison with healthy donors, patients had naive, central memory and Treg TCRB repertoires that appeared more similar.

Sequencing was performed on naive CD4+ T cells from blood. The chain couples TRBV30 to TRBJ1-1; no definite D call. The clonotype comes from a woman aged 18-30 years in good health. CDR3 nucleotides: TGTGCCTGGATCCGGGGAGGCCAAGTATCGGGCACTGAAGCTTTCTTT. Protein product: CAWIRGGQVSGTEAFF.